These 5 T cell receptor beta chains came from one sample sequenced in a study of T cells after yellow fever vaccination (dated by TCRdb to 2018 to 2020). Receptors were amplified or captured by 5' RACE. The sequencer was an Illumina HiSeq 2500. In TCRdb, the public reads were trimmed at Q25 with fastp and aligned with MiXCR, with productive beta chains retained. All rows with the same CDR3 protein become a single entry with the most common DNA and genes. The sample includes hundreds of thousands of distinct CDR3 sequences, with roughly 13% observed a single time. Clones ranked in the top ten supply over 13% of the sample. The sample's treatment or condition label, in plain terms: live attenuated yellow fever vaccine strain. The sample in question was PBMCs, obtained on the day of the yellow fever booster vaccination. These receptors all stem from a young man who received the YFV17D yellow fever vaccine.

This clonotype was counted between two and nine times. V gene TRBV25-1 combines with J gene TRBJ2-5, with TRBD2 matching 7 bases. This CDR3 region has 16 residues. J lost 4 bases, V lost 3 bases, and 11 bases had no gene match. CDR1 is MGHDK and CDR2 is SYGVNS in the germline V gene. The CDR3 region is CASSEGSGRERETQYF. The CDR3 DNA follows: TGTGCCAGCAGTGAGGGAAGTGGGAGGGAGCGAGAGACCCAGTACTTC.

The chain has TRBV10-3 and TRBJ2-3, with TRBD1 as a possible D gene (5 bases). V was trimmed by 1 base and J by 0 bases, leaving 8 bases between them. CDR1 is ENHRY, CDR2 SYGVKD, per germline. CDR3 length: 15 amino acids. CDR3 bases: TGTGCCATCAGTGAGTGGGGCGTTAGCACAGATACGCAGTATTTT. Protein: CAISEWGVSTDTQYF.

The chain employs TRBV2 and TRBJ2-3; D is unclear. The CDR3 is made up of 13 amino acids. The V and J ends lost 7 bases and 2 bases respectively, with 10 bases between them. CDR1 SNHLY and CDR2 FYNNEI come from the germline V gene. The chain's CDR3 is CASTFQATDTQYF. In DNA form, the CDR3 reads TGTGCCAGCACCTTCCAAGCCACAGATACGCAGTATTTT. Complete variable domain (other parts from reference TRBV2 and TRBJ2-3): EPEVTQTPSHQVTQMGQEVILRCVPISNHLYFYWYRQILGQKVEFLVSFYNNEISEKSEIFDDQFSVERPDGSNFTLKIRSTKLEDSAMYFCASTFQATDTQYFGPGTRLTVL.

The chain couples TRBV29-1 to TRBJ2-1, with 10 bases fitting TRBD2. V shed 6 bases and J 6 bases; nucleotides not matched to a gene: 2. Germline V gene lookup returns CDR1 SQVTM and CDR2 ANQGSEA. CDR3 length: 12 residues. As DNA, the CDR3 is TGCAGCGTAGCGGGAGGGGGCAATGAGCAGTTCTTC. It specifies CSVAGGGNEQFF.

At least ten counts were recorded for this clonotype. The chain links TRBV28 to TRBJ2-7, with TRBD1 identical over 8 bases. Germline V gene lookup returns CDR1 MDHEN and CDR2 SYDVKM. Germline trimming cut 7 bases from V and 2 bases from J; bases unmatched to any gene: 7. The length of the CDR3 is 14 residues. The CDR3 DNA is TGTGCCAGCACCCAGCTGGACAGGGCCTACGAGCAGTACTTC. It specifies CASTQLDRAYEQYF.